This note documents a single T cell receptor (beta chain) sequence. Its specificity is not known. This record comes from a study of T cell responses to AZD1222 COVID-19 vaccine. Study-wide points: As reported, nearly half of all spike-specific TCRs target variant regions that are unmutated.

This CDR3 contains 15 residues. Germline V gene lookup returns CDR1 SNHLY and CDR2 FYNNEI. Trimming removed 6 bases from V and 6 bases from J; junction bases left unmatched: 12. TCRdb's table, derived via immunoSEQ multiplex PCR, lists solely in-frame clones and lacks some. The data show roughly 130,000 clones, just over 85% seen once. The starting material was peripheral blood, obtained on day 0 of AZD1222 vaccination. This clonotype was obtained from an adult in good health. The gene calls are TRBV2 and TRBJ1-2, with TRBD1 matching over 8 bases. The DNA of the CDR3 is TGTGCCAGCAGACGCGACAGGGGCTCGTTGGATGGCTACACCTTC. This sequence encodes CASRRDRGSLDGYTF.